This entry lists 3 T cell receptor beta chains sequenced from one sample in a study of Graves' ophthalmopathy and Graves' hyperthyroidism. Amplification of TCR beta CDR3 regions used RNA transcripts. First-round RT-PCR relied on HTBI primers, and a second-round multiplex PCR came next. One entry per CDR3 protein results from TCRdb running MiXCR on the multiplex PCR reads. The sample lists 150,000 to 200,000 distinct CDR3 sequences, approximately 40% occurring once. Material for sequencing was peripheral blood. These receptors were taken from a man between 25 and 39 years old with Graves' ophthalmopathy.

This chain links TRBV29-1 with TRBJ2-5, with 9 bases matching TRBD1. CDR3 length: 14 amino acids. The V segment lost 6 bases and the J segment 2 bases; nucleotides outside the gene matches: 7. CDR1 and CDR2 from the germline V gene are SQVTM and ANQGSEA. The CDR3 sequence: CSVTPGQGQETQYF. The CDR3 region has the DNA TGCAGCGTGACCCCGGGACAGGGACAAGAGACCCAGTACTTC.

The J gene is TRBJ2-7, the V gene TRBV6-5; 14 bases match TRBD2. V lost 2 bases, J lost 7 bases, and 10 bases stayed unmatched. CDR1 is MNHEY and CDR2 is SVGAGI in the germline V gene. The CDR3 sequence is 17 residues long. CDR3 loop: CASSYLGLAGEMGEQYF. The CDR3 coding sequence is TGTGCCAGCAGTTACCTGGGACTAGCGGGAGAGATGGGGGAGCAGTACTTC.

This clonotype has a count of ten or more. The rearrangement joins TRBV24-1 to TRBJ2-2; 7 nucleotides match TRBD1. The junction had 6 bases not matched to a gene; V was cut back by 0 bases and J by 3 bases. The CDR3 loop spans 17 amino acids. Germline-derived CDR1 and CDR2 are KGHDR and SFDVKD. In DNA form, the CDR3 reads TGTGCCACCAGTGATTTGCAGGCAGGGGGAGACACCGGGGAGCTGTTTTTT. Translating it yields CATSDLQAGGDTGELFF.